Detailed here is one T cell receptor beta chain. This table comes from immunoSEQ multiplex PCR, and its TCRdb copy is limited to in-frame clones, with some not included. The sample has 28,000 or so clones; 90% are singletons. The record originates from a study of T cells in tuberculosis. Each clinical donor contributed on average roughly 100,000 T cells from unsorted cryopreserved PBMC. CDR1 SGHRS and CDR2 YFSETQ come from the germline V gene. Trimming removed 4 bases from V and 1 base from J, with 5 bases in between. This CDR3 has 12 amino acids. Sequencing used PBMCs. V usage is TRBV5-1 and J usage is TRBJ1-1; a weak D match, TRBD1 (5 bases). The clonotype comes from a donor between 10 and 35 years old with latent tuberculosis or without tuberculosis infection. The CDR3 bases are TGCGCCAGCAGCCAGGGGAACACTGAAGCTTTCTTT. This codes for CASSQGNTEAFF.